This T cell receptor beta chain originates from a study of T cells in localized non-small cell lung cancer. Data came from immunoSEQ multiplex PCR; TCRdb stores just in-frame clones and leaves some out. The sample carries under 12,000 clones, roughly four fifths recorded once. This receptor was taken from a female donor over 55 with stage II lung adenocarcinoma. The specimen was peripheral blood mononuclear cells, collected before any cancer treatment.

The CDR3 DNA is TGCGCCAGCAGCTCGGAACGACCAAACTATGGCTACACCTTC. Protein sequence: CASSSERPNYGYTF. J is TRBJ1-2 and V is TRBV5-1; D is undetermined. Trimming took off 3 bases at V and 2 bases at J, with 11 bases between the two ends. The length of the CDR3 is 14 residues. CDR1 SGHRS and CDR2 YFSETQ come from the germline V gene.